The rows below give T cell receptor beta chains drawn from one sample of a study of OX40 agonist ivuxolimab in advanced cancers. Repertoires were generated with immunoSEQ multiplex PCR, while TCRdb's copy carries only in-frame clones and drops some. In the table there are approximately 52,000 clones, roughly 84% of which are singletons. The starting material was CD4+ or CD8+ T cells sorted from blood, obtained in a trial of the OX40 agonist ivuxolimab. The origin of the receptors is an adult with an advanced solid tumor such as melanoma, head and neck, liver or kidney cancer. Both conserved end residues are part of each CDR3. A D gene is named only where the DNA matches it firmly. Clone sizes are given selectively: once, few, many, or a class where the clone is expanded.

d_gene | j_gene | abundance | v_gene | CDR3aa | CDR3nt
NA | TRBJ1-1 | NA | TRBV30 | CAWIGLNTEAFF | TGTGCCTGGATTGGGCTGAACACTGAAGCTTTCTTT
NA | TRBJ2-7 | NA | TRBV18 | CASSPRLSEEQYF | TGTGCCAGCTCACCAAGGCTATCTGAGGAGCAGTACTTC
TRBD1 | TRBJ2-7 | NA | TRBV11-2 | CASSKGQGRYEQYF | TGTGCCAGCAGCAAGGGACAGGGAAGGTACGAGCAGTACTTC
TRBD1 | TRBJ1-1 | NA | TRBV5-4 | CASSRQGTTEAFF | TGTGCCAGCAGCCGACAGGGAACCACTGAAGCTTTCTTT
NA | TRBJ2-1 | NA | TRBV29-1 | CSVEGSSYNEQFF | TGCAGCGTTGAGGGCAGCTCCTACAATGAGCAGTTCTTC
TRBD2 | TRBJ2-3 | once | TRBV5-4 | CASSPVGTSGGTDTQYF | TGTGCCAGCAGCCCTGTAGGGACTAGCGGGGGCACAGATACGCAGTATTTT
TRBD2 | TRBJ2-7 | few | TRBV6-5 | CASSYSIRGDGDEQYF | TGTGCCAGCAGTTACTCGATCCGGGGGGACGGGGACGAGCAGTACTTC
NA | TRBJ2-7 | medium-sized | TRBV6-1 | CASSEISPGEVGSYEQYF | TGTGCCAGCAGTGAAATTTCCCCCGGGGAGGTGGGGTCCTACGAGCAGTACTTC
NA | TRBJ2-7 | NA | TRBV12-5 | CASGKVSPSYEQYF | TGTGCTAGTGGGAAGGTCTCTCCATCCTACGAGCAGTACTTC
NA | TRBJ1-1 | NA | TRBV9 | CASSVGSTGNTEAFF | TGTGCCAGCAGCGTAGGGTCTACAGGGAACACTGAAGCTTTCTTT
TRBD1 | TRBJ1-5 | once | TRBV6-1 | CASSGPGTGVGQPQHF | TGTGCCAGCAGTGGCCCCGGGACAGGGGTGGGTCAGCCCCAGCATTTT
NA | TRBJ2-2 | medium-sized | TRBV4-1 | CASSQEGSWNTGELFF | TGCGCCAGCAGCCAAGAAGGTAGCTGGAACACCGGGGAGCTGTTTTTT
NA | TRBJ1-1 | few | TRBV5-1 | CASSLQGTNTEAFF | TGCGCCAGCAGCTTGCAGGGGACGAACACTGAAGCTTTCTTT
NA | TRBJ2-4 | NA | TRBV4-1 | CASSQPTGQAQNIQYF | TGCGCCAGCAGCCAACCGACCGGACAAGCCCAAAACATTCAGTACTTC
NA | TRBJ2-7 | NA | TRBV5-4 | CASSLPGLFSYEQYF | TGTGCCAGCAGCTTGCCGGGACTCTTCTCCTACGAGCAGTACTTC
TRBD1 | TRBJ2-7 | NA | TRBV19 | CASKKGAGDRNEQYF | TGTGCCAGCAAGAAGGGGGCAGGGGATAGAAACGAGCAGTACTTC
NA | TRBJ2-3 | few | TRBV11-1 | CASSFADLGDTQYF | TGTGCCAGCAGCTTTGCGGATCTTGGGGATACGCAGTATTTT
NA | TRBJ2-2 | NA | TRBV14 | CASSQDRGWSPLFF | TGTGCCAGCAGCCAAGATCGGGGGTGGTCCCCCCTGTTTTTT
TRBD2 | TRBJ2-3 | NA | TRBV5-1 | CASSLVLAGRTDTQYF | TGCGCCAGCAGCTTGGTTCTAGCGGGACGCACAGATACGCAGTATTTT